These 25 T cell receptor beta chains were sequenced from one sample in a study of technical replicates of blood from a few donors. Profiling relied on immunoSEQ multiplex PCR, and the TCRdb table lists in-frame clones only, not all of them. The sample contains more than 75,000 clones, 94% of which appear only once. The sequencing input was T cells isolated from PBMCs. Receptors originate from a human donor in good health.

The V and J genes are TRBV5-4 and TRBJ2-7, with TRBD2 matching 9 bases. V gave up 4 bases and J gave up 2 bases; unmatched junction bases: 4. Per the germline V gene, CDR1 is SGHNT and CDR2 is YYREEE (reference sequence). The CDR3 is 14 residues long. The chain's CDR3 is CASSAGGTPYEQYF. The CDR3, as DNA: TGTGCCAGCAGCGCGGGAGGGACTCCCTACGAGCAGTACTTC.

CDR3 sequence (DNA): TGTGCCAGCAGAAGGGGCGCAGATACGCAGTATTTT. It encodes CASRRGADTQYF. The chain uses TRBV11-3 and TRBJ2-3, with D possibly being TRBD1 (5 bases). The CDR3 runs 12 residues. CDR1 and CDR2 from the germline V gene are SGHNT and YENEEA. Trimming pared 6 bases from V and 4 bases from J, leaving 8 bases between.

This clone was counted once. This chain connects TRBV7-9 to TRBJ2-1; D is undetermined. In germline, CDR1 is SEHNR, CDR2 FQNEAQ (reference sequence). The CDR3 extends over 14 amino acids. V gave up 1 base and J gave up 4 bases, with 8 bases separating them. The CDR3 coding sequence is TGTGCCAGCAGCTTAGAAAGCGTATACAATGAGCAGTTCTTC. This codes for CASSLESVYNEQFF.

The chain employs TRBV6-1 and TRBJ2-7; tentatively, D is TRBD2 (6 bases). Germline assignment: CDR1 MNHNS and CDR2 SASEGT. V shed 5 bases and J shed 3 bases, with 14 bases lying between them. The CDR3 consists of 14 residues. In DNA form, the CDR3 reads TGTGCCAGCAGTAGAGACTGGCGGGGCTACGAGCAGTACTTC. This translates into CASSRDWRGYEQYF.

The chain joins TRBV7-9 to TRBJ1-2; 8 positions match TRBD1. With 4 bases clipped from V and 3 bases from J, the junction kept 4 bases outside the gene matches. Germline V gene sequence: CDR1 SEHNR, CDR2 FQNEAQ (reference sequence). The CDR3 runs to 14 residues. CDR3 residues: CASSSGQGDYGYTF. Written as DNA, the CDR3 is TGTGCCAGCAGCTCCGGACAGGGAGACTATGGCTACACCTTC.

The V call is TRBV19, the J call TRBJ2-2; TRBD1 matches 8 bases. Germline V gene data show CDR1 as LNHDA and CDR2 as SQIVND (reference sequence). V lost 6 bases and J lost 5; bases outside the gene matches: 5. This CDR3 spans 14 amino acids. The CDR3 DNA reads as TGTGCCAGTAGCGGACAGGGTGTGACCGGGGAGCTGTTTTTT. It specifies CASSGQGVTGELFF.

This sequence joins TRBV19 and TRBJ1-2; tentative D call: TRBD1 (6 bases). Germline loops: CDR1 LNHDA, CDR2 SQIVND (reference sequence). V dropped 9 bases and J dropped 0 bases, with 14 bases sitting between them. The CDR3 has 14 residues. Here the CDR3 reads CASQLQGANYGYTF. CDR3 DNA sequence: TGTGCCAGCCAACTACAGGGAGCTAACTATGGCTACACCTTC.

The chain is built from TRBV9 and TRBJ2-5; D is possibly TRBD1 (5 bases). This CDR3 has 12 amino acids. The V gene lost 4 bases and the J gene lost 5 bases, with 9 bases spanning the gap. In germline, CDR1 is SGDLS, CDR2 YYNGEE. CDR3 bases: TGTGCCAGCAGCCCCAAGGGGGAGACCCAGTACTTC. This codes for CASSPKGETQYF.

V usage is TRBV28 and J usage is TRBJ2-1, with 13 positions matching TRBD2. The CDR3 sequence is 16 residues long. V lost 8 bases, J lost 8 bases, and 12 bases stayed unmatched. CDR1 and CDR2 from the germline V gene are MDHEN and SYDVKM. The chain's CDR3 is CASSLPGTSGEDEQFF. CDR3 coding DNA: TGTGCCAGCTCGCTCCCAGGGACTAGCGGGGAAGATGAGCAGTTCTTC.

This chain uses TRBV19 with TRBJ2-5, with 8 bases lining up with TRBD1. The germline V gene has CDR1 LNHDA and CDR2 SQIVND (reference sequence). V gave up 4 bases and J gave up 5 bases; unmatched junction bases: 3. The CDR3 is made up of 13 amino acids. This CDR3 reads CASSRDRRETQYF. CDR3 DNA sequence: TGTGCCAGTAGTAGGGACAGGCGGGAGACCCAGTACTTC.

This chain uses TRBV28 with TRBJ1-5; TRBD1 matches at 8 bases. Germline trimming cut 4 bases from V and 5 bases from J; bases unmatched to any gene: 4. CDR3 length: 14 amino acids. Germline V gene data show CDR1 as MDHEN and CDR2 as SYDVKM. The CDR3, as DNA: TGTGCCAGCAGTTACGGACAGGGATATCAGCCCCAGCATTTT. Protein product: CASSYGQGYQPQHF.

The table lists this clone with a count of one. V is TRBV19 and J is TRBJ1-1, with D possibly TRBD1 on 5 matching bases. V was trimmed by 1 base and J by 4 bases, leaving 10 bases between them. Germline V gives CDR1 LNHDA, CDR2 SQIVND (reference sequence). CDR3 length equals 14 residues. This CDR3 is CASSIGGRGTEAFF. Here the CDR3 DNA reads TGTGCCAGTAGTATAGGGGGGAGGGGCACTGAAGCTTTCTTT.

The rearrangement uses TRBV6-5 and TRBJ2-7, with D possibly being TRBD1 (6 bases). The germline CDR1 and CDR2 sequences are MNHEY and SVGAGI. Trimming took 1 base from V and 7 from J, leaving 14 bases between them. The length of the CDR3 is 14 residues. CDR3 bases: TGTGCCAGCAGTTACTTCACAGGGAGTAGTGAGCAGTACTTC. It yields the protein CASSYFTGSSEQYF.

This chain uses TRBV7-8 with TRBJ2-1; 8 positions match TRBD2. Per germline, CDR1 SGHVS and CDR2 FQNEAQ. The CDR3 length is 18 residues. Trimming at V came to 5 bases and at J to 0 bases, leaving 12 bases not matched to a gene. CDR3 nucleotide sequence: TGTGCCAGCAGCACCTACTCTAGCGGGCCAAGCTCCTACAATGAGCAGTTCTTC. It codes for CASSTYSSGPSSYNEQFF.

V is TRBV7-2 and J is TRBJ2-2, with 8 bases lining up with TRBD1. The CDR3 contains 15 residues. V was clipped by 3 bases and J by 10 bases; unmatched bases: 10. CDR1 and CDR2 (germline): SGHTA, FQGNSA. The chain's CDR3 is CASSFRQGAQEELFF. DNA of the CDR3: TGTGCCAGCAGCTTTCGGCAGGGGGCTCAAGAGGAGCTGTTTTTT.

CDR3: CASRASGSSYEQYF. The CDR3 nucleotides read TGTGCCAGCAGGGCTAGCGGGAGCTCCTACGAGCAGTACTTC. This chain connects TRBV7-2 to TRBJ2-7; TRBD2 matches 10 bases. V lost 6 bases to trimming and J lost 0 bases; unmatched junction nucleotides: 2. Germline CDR1 is SGHTA and CDR2 is FQGNSA. The CDR3 has 14 amino acids.

The chain employs TRBV7-9 and TRBJ2-7, with TRBD2 matching 14 bases. V was clipped by 5 bases and J by 5 bases; unmatched bases: 11. Germline V CDR1 and CDR2: SEHNR, FQNEAQ (reference sequence). The CDR3 consists of 17 residues. In DNA, the CDR3 is TGTGCCAGCAGCCCGGGACTAGCGGGAGATCTGGTGGACGAGCAGTACTTC. This codes for CASSPGLAGDLVDEQYF.

The genes are TRBV11-2 and TRBJ2-7; 7 nucleotides agree with TRBD1. V was pared by 5 bases and J by 7 bases, with 8 bases of the junction left unmatched. Per the germline V gene, CDR1 is SGHAT and CDR2 is FQNNGV. The CDR3 extends over 13 amino acids. The CDR3 is CASSPGGVEEQYF. For the CDR3, the DNA is TGTGCCAGCAGCCCAGGGGGAGTGGAGGAGCAGTACTTC.

V is TRBV7-3 and J is TRBJ2-6; the match to TRBD1 covers 9 bases. CDR3 length: 18 residues. Germline CDR1 reads SGHTA; CDR2 reads FQGTGA. Trimming took 7 bases from V and 0 from J; bases not matched to a gene: 10. The CDR3 protein is CASKDPGQGFSGANVLTF. In nucleotides, the CDR3 is TGTGCCAGCAAGGATCCGGGACAGGGCTTCTCTGGGGCCAACGTCCTGACTTTC.

The V and J genes are TRBV6-1 and TRBJ2-2, with D perhaps matching TRBD2 (5 bases). Deletions cut 1 base from V and 4 bases from J, with 7 bases between. The CDR3 extends over 14 amino acids. The germline CDR1 and CDR2 sequences are MNHNS and SASEGT. CDR3 bases: TGTGCCAGCAGTGAAGGGACTCTCACCGGGGAGCTGTTTTTT. It yields the protein CASSEGTLTGELFF.

This clone was observed a single time. Here the CDR3 DNA reads TGTGCCATCAGTGAGAGCAGGGGATCCGATGGCTACACCTTC. Amino acids: CAISESRGSDGYTF. The genes are TRBV10-3 and TRBJ1-2; D might be TRBD1 (6 bases). V was trimmed by 2 bases and J by 6 bases, leaving 13 bases between them. The CDR3 contains 14 residues. The V gene's germline CDR1 is ENHRY and CDR2 SYGVKD.

V is TRBV9 and J is TRBJ2-1; no reliable D call. Germline values: CDR1 SGDLS, CDR2 YYNGEE. With 0 bases removed from V and 6 bases from J, the gap between germline ends came to 4 bases. The CDR3 runs 12 residues. The CDR3 region is CASSVAFNEQFF. CDR3 coding DNA: TGTGCCAGCAGCGTAGCCTTCAATGAGCAGTTCTTC.

The J gene is TRBJ2-2, the V gene TRBV5-4; D perhaps matches TRBD2 (6 bases). From germline, CDR1 is SGHNT and CDR2 YYREEE (reference sequence). V lost 1 base and J lost 1, with 11 bases in between. This CDR3 contains 16 residues. This chain's CDR3 is CASSLFGTVNTGELFF. DNA of the CDR3: TGTGCCAGCAGCTTGTTCGGGACTGTGAACACCGGGGAGCTGTTTTTT.

This sequence joins TRBV6-6 and TRBJ2-1; D unclear. Germline values: CDR1 MNHNY, CDR2 SVGAGI (reference sequence). There are 13 residues in the CDR3. V lost 7 bases and J lost 6, with 13 bases in between. The CDR3 region is CASTPNSPNEQFF. CDR3 DNA sequence: TGTGCCAGCACCCCCAATAGCCCCAATGAGCAGTTCTTC.

A few counts support this clone. This chain joins TRBV4-1 and TRBJ2-3; D is perhaps TRBD2 (5 bases). The germline V and J ends were trimmed by 0 bases and 0 bases, with 13 bases remaining between them. The germline V gene encodes CDR1 MGHRA and CDR2 YSYEKL. The CDR3 runs 17 residues. The CDR3 DNA reads TGCGCCAGCAGCCAAGAGGGAGCGGTCATTAGCACAGATACGCAGTATTTT. The encoded protein is CASSQEGAVISTDTQYF.